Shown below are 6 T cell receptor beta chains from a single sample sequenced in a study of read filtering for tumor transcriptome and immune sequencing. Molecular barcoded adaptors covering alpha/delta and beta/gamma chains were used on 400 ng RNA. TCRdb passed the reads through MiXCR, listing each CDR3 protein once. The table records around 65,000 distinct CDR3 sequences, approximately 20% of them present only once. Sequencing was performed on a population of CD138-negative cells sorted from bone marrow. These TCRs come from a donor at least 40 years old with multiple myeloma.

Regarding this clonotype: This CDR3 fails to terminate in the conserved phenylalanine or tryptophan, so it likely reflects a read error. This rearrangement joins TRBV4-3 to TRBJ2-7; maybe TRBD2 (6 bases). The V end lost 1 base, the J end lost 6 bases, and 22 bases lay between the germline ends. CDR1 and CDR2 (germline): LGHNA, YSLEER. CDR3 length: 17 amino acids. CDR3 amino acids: CASSQGPGLPIRGEQYI. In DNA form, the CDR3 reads TGCGCCAGCAGCCAAGGTCCGGGACTCCCTATTCGAGGCGAGCAGTACATC.

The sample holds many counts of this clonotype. For the CDR3, the DNA is TGTGCCAGCAGCTCTAGCGGGATCATCTACAATGAGCAGTTCTTC. It is translated as CASSSSGIIYNEQFF. The V call is TRBV7-9, the J call TRBJ2-1; 9 bases are shared with TRBD2. V shed 4 bases, J shed 3 bases, and the junction held 4 bases outside the gene matches. The germline V gene has CDR1 SEHNR and CDR2 FQNEAQ (reference sequence). The CDR3 length is 15 residues.

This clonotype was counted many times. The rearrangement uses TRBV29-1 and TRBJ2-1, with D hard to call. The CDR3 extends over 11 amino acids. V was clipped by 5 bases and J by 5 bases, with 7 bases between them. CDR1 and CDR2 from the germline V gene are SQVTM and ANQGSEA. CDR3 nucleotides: TGCAGCGTTCGTAAAAACAATGAGCAGTTCTTC. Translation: CSVRKNNEQFF.

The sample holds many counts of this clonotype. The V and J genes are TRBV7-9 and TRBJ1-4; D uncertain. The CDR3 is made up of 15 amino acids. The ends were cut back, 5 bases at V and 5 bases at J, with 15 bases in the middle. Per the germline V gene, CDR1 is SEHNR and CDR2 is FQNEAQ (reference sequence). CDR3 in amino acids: CASSPLADGNEKLFF. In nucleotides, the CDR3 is TGTGCCAGCAGCCCTCTTGCGGACGGGAATGAAAAACTGTTTTTT.

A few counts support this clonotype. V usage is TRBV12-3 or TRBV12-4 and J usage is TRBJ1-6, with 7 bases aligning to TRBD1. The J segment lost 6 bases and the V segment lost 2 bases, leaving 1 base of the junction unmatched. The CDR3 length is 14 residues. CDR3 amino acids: CASSLPGGNSPLHF. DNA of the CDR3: TGTGCCAGCAGTTTACCAGGGGGTAATTCACCCCTCCACTTT.

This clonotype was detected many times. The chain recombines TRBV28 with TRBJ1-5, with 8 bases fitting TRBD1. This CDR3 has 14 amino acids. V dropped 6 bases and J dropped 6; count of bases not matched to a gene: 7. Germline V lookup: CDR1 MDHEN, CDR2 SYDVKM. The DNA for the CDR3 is TGTGCCAGCAGGGCAGGGGGCGGCCGTCAGCCCCAGCATTTT. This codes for CASRAGGGRQPQHF.